This T cell receptor (beta chain) was obtained from a study of T-cell reconstitution after alpha-beta-depleted transplantation in children. Regarding the study as a whole: About two months after transplant, alpha-beta T cells reportedly came from several hundred expanded graft clones.

On this clonotype: The antigen is undetermined.

Using unique molecular identifiers, the investigators prepared the TCRbeta library. A single record per CDR3 protein comes from TCRdb applying MiXCR to the PCR reads. The sample has almost 600,000 distinct CDR3 sequences; roughly 30% are singletons. The germline V gene encodes CDR1 MGHRA and CDR2 YSYEKL. CDR3 size: 11 residues. Trimming removed 8 bases from V and 3 bases from J, with 6 bases in between. This sample comprised PBMCs, obtained before TCRalphabeta/CD19-depleted stem cell transplant. The sequence came from a boy younger than two with Wiskott-Aldrich syndrome, due to receive a stem cell transplant. This chain uses TRBV4-1 with TRBJ2-3; D remains ambiguous. DNA for the CDR3: TGCGCCAGCGCGAAGACAGATACGCAGTATTTT. Translating gives CASAKTDTQYF.